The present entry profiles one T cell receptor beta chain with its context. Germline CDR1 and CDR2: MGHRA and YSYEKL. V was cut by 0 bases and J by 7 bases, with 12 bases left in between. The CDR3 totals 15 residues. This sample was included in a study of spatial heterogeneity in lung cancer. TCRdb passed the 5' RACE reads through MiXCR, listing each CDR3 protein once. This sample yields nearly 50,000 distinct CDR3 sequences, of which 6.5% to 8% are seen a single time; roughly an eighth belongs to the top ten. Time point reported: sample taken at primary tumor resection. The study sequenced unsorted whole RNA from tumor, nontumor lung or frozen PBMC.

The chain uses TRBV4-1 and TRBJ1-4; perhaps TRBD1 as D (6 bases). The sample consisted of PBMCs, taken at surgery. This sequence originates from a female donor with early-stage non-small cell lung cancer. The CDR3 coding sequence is TGCGCCAGCAGCCAAGAGACAGGAGGGCGTGAAAAACTGTTTTTT. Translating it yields CASSQETGGREKLFF.